The entry below gives a single TCR beta chain sequence along with its context. Its antigen remains unknown. These data are taken from a study of identical twins. This CDR3 region has 11 residues. Trimming took off 5 bases at V and 5 bases at J, with 7 bases between the two ends. Per the germline V gene, CDR1 is DFQATT and CDR2 is SNEGSKA (reference sequence). TCRdb itself ran the 5' RACE reads through MiXCR, one entry per CDR3 protein. This sample has 450,000 to 650,000 distinct CDR3 sequences, with 9.5% to 10% found just once. There were only healthy Caucasians among the donors. Regarding the study as a whole: Because invariant MAIT and iNKT cells could be present, zero-insertion analyses could be partly confounded. Cross-sectional statistical analysis, not tracking of the same donors, underpinned the conclusions.

The same data also went into a second study, on yellow fever vaccine responses in identical twins. That report adds: Reports say the vaccine T cell response in twins looked partly convergent and partly personalized.

The clonotype originates from a young woman in good health. V is TRBV20-1 and J is TRBJ2-1; D gene ambiguous. Input material: PBMCs. The chain's CDR3 is CSADINNEQFF. The DNA for the CDR3 is TGCAGTGCTGACATAAACAATGAGCAGTTCTTC.